A single sample is the source of the 26 T cell receptor beta chains below, sequenced in a study of T cells in Graves' hyperthyroidism and ophthalmopathy. Template material for amplifying TCR beta CDR3 regions consisted of RNA transcripts. The HTBI set primed first-round TCR CDR3 RT-PCR. TCRdb redid the calling of the multiplex PCR reads with MiXCR, one entry per CDR3 protein. The sample includes under 450,000 distinct CDR3 sequences, 15% to 19% seen only once; the top ten take 7.5% to 9%. Sequenced: blood. These receptors all come from a woman between 18 and 29 years old with Graves' hyperthyroidism.

The rearrangement uses TRBV2 and TRBJ2-1, with 7 nucleotides matching TRBD1. The CDR3 length is 15 residues. In germline, CDR1 is SNHLY, CDR2 FYNNEI. V dropped 6 bases and J dropped 7; count of bases not matched to a gene: 12. The CDR3 DNA reads TGTGCCAGCAGCCGGCGCCCAGGGGGTGGGAATGAGCAGTTCTTC. Encoded protein: CASSRRPGGGNEQFF.

There are many counts of this clonotype. The V gene is TRBV19, the J gene TRBJ1-2, with D possibly being TRBD1 (5 bases). CDR1 LNHDA and CDR2 SQIVND come from the germline V gene (reference sequence). V was pared by 3 bases and J by 2 bases, with 7 bases between. The CDR3 spans 13 residues. The CDR3 is CASSINRNYGYTF. CDR3 sequence (DNA): TGTGCCAGTAGTATTAACAGGAACTATGGCTACACCTTC.

This clonotype has ten or more counts. The DNA for the CDR3 is TGTGCCAGCGGTACGTACACTGAAGCTTTCTTT. As protein: CASGTYTEAFF. The chain couples TRBV2 to TRBJ1-1; no definite D call. V lost 8 bases and J 3 bases, leaving 7 bases between the germline ends. Germline V gene data show CDR1 as SNHLY and CDR2 as FYNNEI. The CDR3 runs 11 residues.

Concerning this clonotype: A much larger clone differs from this one at a single base, so this may be a read error. The chain has TRBV24-1 and TRBJ1-5; unclear D gene. CDR1 and CDR2 (germline): KGHDR, SFDVKD. The CDR3 sequence is 12 residues long. CDR3 bases: TGTGCCACCGGTGATTCGGGTCAGCCCCAGCATTTT. This encodes CATGDSGQPQHF.

Points on this clonotype: Possible read error: a much larger clone is one base away. This chain connects TRBV15 to TRBJ2-6, with 8 bases matching TRBD1. The CDR3 totals 17 residues. Looked up from germline, CDR1 is LNHNV and CDR2 is YYDKDF (reference sequence). The CDR3 sequence: CATNRLYRGTGANVLTF. CDR3 nucleotides: TGTGCCACCAACAGATTATACAGGGGGACTGGGGCCAACGTCCTGACTTTC.

This sequence joins TRBV7-2 and TRBJ2-7, with TRBD2 matching over 14 bases. The junction had 4 bases not matched to a gene; V was cut back by 5 bases and J by 7 bases. The CDR3 totals 14 residues. Germline lookup yields CDR1 SGHTA and CDR2 FQGNSA. The CDR3 DNA reads as TGTGCCAGCAGCAACCGACTAGCGGGAGGGGAGCAGTACTTC. This sequence encodes CASSNRLAGGEQYF.

The chain has TRBV6-5 and TRBJ1-3; D perhaps matches TRBD1 (5 bases). Trimming pared 3 bases from V and 0 bases from J, leaving 18 bases between. The CDR3 runs to 18 residues. Germline CDR1 is MNHEY and CDR2 is SVGAGI. CDR3 sequence: CASSYNLGGRGSGNTIYF. CDR3 nucleotide sequence: TGTGCCAGCAGTTATAATCTCGGGGGACGGGGCTCTGGAAACACCATATATTTT.

This clonotype showed up many times. The chain carries TRBV27 and TRBJ2-3; tentative D call: TRBD2 (7 bases). CDR1 is MNHEY, CDR2 SMNVEV, per germline (reference sequence). CDR3 size: 15 residues. Trimming left V 6 bases short and J 4 bases short, with 17 bases between. CDR3 sequence (DNA): TGTGCCAGCAGCCCCTGGGGGGGGCCCGCAGATACGCAGTATTTT. Encoded protein: CASSPWGGPADTQYF.

Ten or more counts support this clonotype. CDR3 region: CSASLAEYSTDTQYF. In nucleotides, the CDR3 is TGCAGTGCTTCCTTAGCGGAATATAGCACAGATACGCAGTATTTT. The chain is built from TRBV20-1 and TRBJ2-3; possible D gene TRBD2, 6 bases. CDR3 length: 15 amino acids. The V end lost 5 bases, the J end lost 0 bases, and 15 bases lay between the germline ends. Per germline, CDR1 DFQATT and CDR2 SNEGSKA (reference sequence).

V and J are TRBV4-2 and TRBJ2-7; D possibly corresponds to TRBD2 (5 bases). CDR3 size: 16 residues. Trimming shortened V by 0 bases and J by 2 bases, and 14 bases separated the two germline ends. Looked up from germline, CDR1 is LGHNA and CDR2 is YNFKEQ. The CDR3 here is CASSQEASGSTYEQYF. In DNA form, the CDR3 reads TGTGCCAGCAGCCAAGAAGCAAGCGGTTCTACCTACGAGCAGTACTTC.

This rearrangement joins TRBV5-4 to TRBJ2-1; 10 bases line up with TRBD2. This CDR3 is 13 amino acids long. Germline V gene data show CDR1 as SGHNT and CDR2 as YYREEE (reference sequence). Unmatched junction bases numbered 4, after V lost 0 bases and J lost 13 bases. The CDR3 nucleotides are TGTGCCAGCAGCTTGGCTGGACTAGCGGTCCAGTTCTTC. Amino acid sequence: CASSLAGLAVQFF.

The chain carries TRBV20-1 and TRBJ1-1; D possibly corresponds to TRBD1 (5 bases). Trimming stripped 3 bases from V and 1 base from J, with 15 bases between. CDR3 size: 15 residues. Germline V gene sequence: CDR1 DFQATT, CDR2 SNEGSKA (reference sequence). This CDR3 is CSASVAGRANTEAFF. The DNA for the CDR3 is TGCAGTGCTAGTGTAGCGGGACGGGCGAACACTGAAGCTTTCTTT.

This clonotype was observed at least ten times. The rearrangement links TRBV6-5 to TRBJ1-5; the D is unclear. The CDR3 sequence is 14 residues long. CDR1 is MNHEY and CDR2 is SVGAGI in the germline V gene. Deletions cut 2 bases from V and 4 bases from J, with 9 bases between. The CDR3 bases are TGTGCCAGCAGTTACAGACGGGAGAATCAGCCCCAGCATTTT. Its protein is CASSYRRENQPQHF.

This clonotype occurred many times. This chain links TRBV11-2 with TRBJ2-7; perhaps TRBD1 as D (6 bases). V was pared by 5 bases and J by 5 bases, with 16 bases between. The germline CDR1 and CDR2 sequences are SGHAT and FQNNGV. The CDR3 length is 14 residues. In DNA, the CDR3 is TGTGCCAGCAGCGCCCGGGACACCTCGCACGAGCAGTACTTC. This gives the protein CASSARDTSHEQYF.

This clonotype was picked up a small number of times. The chain recombines TRBV6-2 or TRBV6-3 with TRBJ2-4, with D unresolved. V shed 5 bases and J shed 0 bases, with 14 bases lying between them. Germline V gives CDR1 MNHEY, CDR2 SVGEGT. The CDR3 spans 16 residues. This CDR3 reads CASSAWQPLAKNIQYF. The CDR3 DNA reads as TGTGCCAGCAGTGCTTGGCAGCCCCTAGCCAAAAACATTCAGTACTTC.

The sample holds many counts of this clonotype. The V and J genes are TRBV29-1 and TRBJ2-7, with a tentative D call TRBD2 (7 bases). This CDR3 is 12 amino acids long. Germline loops: CDR1 SQVTM, CDR2 ANQGSEA. V gave up 7 bases and J gave up 6 bases, with 16 bases separating them. CDR3 residues: CSAHGGAGEQYF. DNA of the CDR3: TGCAGCGCCCATGGGGGGGCTGGCGAGCAGTACTTC.

Of note for this clonotype: One base away lies a much larger clone, so this may be a sequencing read error. The rearrangement uses TRBV6-2 or TRBV6-3 and TRBJ2-3, with 8 positions matching TRBD2. This CDR3 has 14 amino acids. Germline V CDR1 and CDR2: MNHEY, SVGEGT. The CDR3, as DNA: TGTGCCAGCACCCCGCGGGGGGTCACAGATGCGCAGTATTTT. Encoded protein: CASTPRGVTDAQYF.

Many counts were recorded for this clonotype. The V and J genes are TRBV12-3 or TRBV12-4 and TRBJ2-7; 7 bases align to TRBD1. This CDR3 has 17 amino acids. V lost 5 bases, J lost 0 bases, and 13 bases stayed unmatched. The CDR3 DNA reads as TGTGCCAGCAGTCGGCCGTGGTTCCGGGACAGCTCCTACGAGCAGTACTTC. This sequence encodes CASSRPWFRDSSYEQYF.

This clonotype turned up a few times. The V call is TRBV29-1, the J call TRBJ1-2, with D tentatively TRBD1 (6 bases). The CDR3 extends over 13 amino acids. V lost 1 base to trimming and J lost 5 bases, with 11 bases between them. The V gene's germline CDR1 is SQVTM and CDR2 ANQGSEA. The CDR3 here is CSVEGRTEYGYTF. CDR3 in DNA: TGCAGCGTTGAAGGGAGGACAGAGTATGGCTACACCTTC.

This clonotype showed up many times. The genes are TRBV28 and TRBJ1-2; possibly TRBD1 for D (6 bases). Germline assignment: CDR1 MDHEN and CDR2 SYDVKM. V was pared by 6 bases and J by 5 bases, with 10 bases between. This CDR3 is built from 12 residues. DNA of the CDR3: TGTGCCAGCAGACCAGGGGAGTATGGCTACACCTTC. It yields the protein CASRPGEYGYTF.

This clonotype has just a few counts. A junction boundary mismatches the germline segment, possibly from a read error. This sequence joins TRBV7-9 and TRBJ2-7; no clear D gene. CDR1 is SEHNR, CDR2 FQNEAQ, per germline (reference sequence). There are 15 residues in the CDR3. CDR3 DNA sequence: TGTGCCAGCAGTTTAGACGTCCCCAGCTCCTACGAGCAGTACTTC. This translates into CASSLDVPSSYEQYF. Supplemented by reference TRBV7-9 and TRBJ2-7, the full variable domain reads DTGVSQNPRHKITKRGQNVTFRCDPISEHNRLYWYRQTLGQGPEFLTYFQNEAQLEKSRLLSDRFSAERPKGSFSTLEIQRTEQGDSAMYLCASSLDVPSSYEQYFGPGTRLTVT.

The chain joins TRBV12-3 or TRBV12-4 to TRBJ1-5; 7 bases are a match to TRBD1. The V segment lost 5 bases and the J segment 10 bases; nucleotides outside the gene matches: 11. This CDR3 has 14 amino acids. CDR3 nucleotide sequence: TGTGCCAGCAGTATAAGGACAGGTGTGGGACCCCAGCATTTT. It yields the protein CASSIRTGVGPQHF.

The table lists this clonotype with many counts. The V call is TRBV19, the J call TRBJ2-1; 11 nucleotides line up with TRBD2. The length of the CDR3 is 13 residues. V dropped 7 bases and J dropped 13; count of bases not matched to a gene: 9. Germline assignment: CDR1 LNHDA and CDR2 SQIVND (reference sequence). CDR3 residues: CASNRGLAELQFF. The CDR3, as DNA: TGTGCCAGTAACAGGGGACTAGCGGAACTCCAGTTCTTC.

This clonotype has only a few counts. At one boundary the junction diverges from the germline segment, which might be a read error. V and J are TRBV7-7 and TRBJ2-1, with 11 bases lining up with TRBD1. Looked up from germline, CDR1 is SSHAT and CDR2 is FNYEAQ (reference sequence). CDR3 length: 15 residues. The CDR3 spells CASSFGTGGDGEQFF. CDR3 nucleotides: TGTGCTAGCAGCTTCGGGACAGGGGGTGACGGTGAGCAGTTCTTC.

The rearrangement joins TRBV9 to TRBJ2-7; 14 nucleotides line up with TRBD2. CDR1 is SGDLS, CDR2 YYNGEE, per germline. This CDR3 region has 17 residues. The V segment lost 0 bases and the J segment 5 bases; nucleotides outside the gene matches: 7. The CDR3 spells CASSVEGGLAGADEQYF. DNA of the CDR3: TGTGCCAGCAGCGTAGAAGGGGGACTAGCGGGAGCTGACGAGCAGTACTTC.

This clonotype was counted many times. The V call is TRBV28, the J call TRBJ1-5; 9 positions agree with TRBD1. The CDR3 has 15 residues. Germline loops: CDR1 MDHEN, CDR2 SYDVKM. With 6 bases clipped from V and 2 bases from J, the junction kept 5 bases outside the gene matches. The CDR3 DNA is TGTGCCAGCAGGTCCGGGACAGGGCGCAATCAGCCCCAGCATTTT. This sequence encodes CASRSGTGRNQPQHF.